This T cell receptor beta chain is from a study of blood T cell repertoires in COVID-19. For the study at large: COVID-19 samples from acute and convalescent phases originated in the United States, Italy and Spain.

Original data processing: Amplified reference gene primers provided the basis for estimating nucleated cell counts. Some clones are missing from TCRdb's copy, which holds only in-frame ones; the method was immunoSEQ multiplex PCR. The V and J calls and clone size come from that table; D and trimming were worked out from the DNA. Among 8,000 or so clones listed, over 70% were seen once. CDR1 and CDR2 from the germline V gene are SGHVS and FQNEAQ. The CDR3 length is 15 residues. V dropped 4 bases and J dropped 0 bases, with 10 bases sitting between them. The receptor was isolated from a human donor in a cohort sampled during active COVID-19. Sequencing input: peripheral blood. The V and J genes are TRBV7-8 and TRBJ1-3, with D maybe TRBD1 (5 bases). CDR3 bases: TGTGCCAGCAGCTCCCAGGGTATCTCTGGAAACACCATATATTTT. It is translated as CASSSQGISGNTIYF.